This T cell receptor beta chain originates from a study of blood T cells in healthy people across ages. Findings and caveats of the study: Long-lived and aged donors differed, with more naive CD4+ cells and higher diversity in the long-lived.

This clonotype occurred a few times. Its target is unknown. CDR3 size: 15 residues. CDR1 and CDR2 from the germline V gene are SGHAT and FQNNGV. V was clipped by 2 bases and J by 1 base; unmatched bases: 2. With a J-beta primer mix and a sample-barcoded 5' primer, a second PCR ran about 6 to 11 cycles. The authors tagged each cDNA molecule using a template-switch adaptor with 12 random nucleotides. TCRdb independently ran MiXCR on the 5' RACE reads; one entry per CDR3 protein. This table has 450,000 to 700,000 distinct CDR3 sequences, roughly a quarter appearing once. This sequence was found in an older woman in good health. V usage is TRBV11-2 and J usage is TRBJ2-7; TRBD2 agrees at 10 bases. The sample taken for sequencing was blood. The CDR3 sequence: CASSLRTSGSYEQYF. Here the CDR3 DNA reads TGTGCCAGCAGCTTAAGGACTAGCGGATCCTACGAGCAGTACTTC.